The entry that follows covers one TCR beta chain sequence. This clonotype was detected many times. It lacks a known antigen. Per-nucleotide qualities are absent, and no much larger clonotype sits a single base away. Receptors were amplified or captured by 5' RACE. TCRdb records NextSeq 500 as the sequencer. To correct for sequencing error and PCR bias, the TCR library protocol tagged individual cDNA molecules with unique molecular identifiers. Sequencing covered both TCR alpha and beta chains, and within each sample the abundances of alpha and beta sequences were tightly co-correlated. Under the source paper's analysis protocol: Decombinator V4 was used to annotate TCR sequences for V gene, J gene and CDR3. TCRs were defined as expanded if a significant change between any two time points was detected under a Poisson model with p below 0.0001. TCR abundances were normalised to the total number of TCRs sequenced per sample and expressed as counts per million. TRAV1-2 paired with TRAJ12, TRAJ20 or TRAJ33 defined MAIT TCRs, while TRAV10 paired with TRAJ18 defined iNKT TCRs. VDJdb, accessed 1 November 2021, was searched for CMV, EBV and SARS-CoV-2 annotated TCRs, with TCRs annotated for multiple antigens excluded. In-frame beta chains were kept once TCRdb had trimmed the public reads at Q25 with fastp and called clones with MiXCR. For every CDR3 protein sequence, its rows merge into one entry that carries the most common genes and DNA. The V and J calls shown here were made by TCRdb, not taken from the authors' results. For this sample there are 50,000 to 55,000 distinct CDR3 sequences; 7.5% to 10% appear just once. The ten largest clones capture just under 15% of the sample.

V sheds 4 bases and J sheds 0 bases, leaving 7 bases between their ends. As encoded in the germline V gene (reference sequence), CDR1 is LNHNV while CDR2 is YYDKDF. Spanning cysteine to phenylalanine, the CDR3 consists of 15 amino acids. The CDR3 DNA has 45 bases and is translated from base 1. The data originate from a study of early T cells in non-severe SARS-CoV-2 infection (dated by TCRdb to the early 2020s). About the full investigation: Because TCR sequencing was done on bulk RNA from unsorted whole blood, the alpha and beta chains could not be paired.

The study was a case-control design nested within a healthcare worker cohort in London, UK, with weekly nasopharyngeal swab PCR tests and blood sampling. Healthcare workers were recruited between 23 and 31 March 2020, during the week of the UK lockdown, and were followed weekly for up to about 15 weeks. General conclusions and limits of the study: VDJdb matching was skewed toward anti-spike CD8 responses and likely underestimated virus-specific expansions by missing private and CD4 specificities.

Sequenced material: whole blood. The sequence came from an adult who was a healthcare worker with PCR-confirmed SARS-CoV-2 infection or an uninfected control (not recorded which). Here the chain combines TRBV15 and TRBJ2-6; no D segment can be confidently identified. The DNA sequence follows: TGTGCCACCAGCATCTCCCCCTCTGGGGCCAACGTCCTGACTTTC. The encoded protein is CATSISPSGANVLTF.